What follows are 9 T cell receptor beta chains derived from one specimen sequenced in a study of cytomegalovirus exposure and HLA in healthy donors. Using immunoSEQ multiplex PCR, the repertoire was profiled, and TCRdb retains in-frame clones only, with some absent. The profile shows 100,000 to 120,000 clones, about 94% of them singletons. What was sequenced was PBMCs. These receptors were taken from a woman under 30 in good health and CMV-seronegative.

The genes are TRBV5-4 and TRBJ1-2, with TRBD1 identical over 9 bases. The V gene end was trimmed by 1 base and the J gene end by 5 bases; junction bases not matched to a gene: 6. Germline assignment: CDR1 SGHNT and CDR2 YYREEE (reference sequence). The CDR3 is 15 residues long. CDR3 DNA: TGTGCCAGCAGCTTGCCGGACAGGGGAGGGTATGGCTACACCTTC. Protein: CASSLPDRGGYGYTF.

The rearrangement links TRBV28 to TRBJ2-5, with a possible D match to TRBD1 (7 bases). The CDR3 has 16 residues. Germline V gene lookup returns CDR1 MDHEN and CDR2 SYDVKM. V was cut by 4 bases and J by 3 bases, with 18 bases left in between. The CDR3 sequence: CASSSRTGWGEETQYF. DNA of the CDR3: TGTGCCAGCAGTTCTAGGACAGGTTGGGGGGAAGAGACCCAGTACTTC.

The rearrangement links TRBV19 to TRBJ2-2; 7 bases line up with TRBD2. Germline CDR1 LNHDA, CDR2 SQIVND (reference sequence). Trimming cost V 5 bases and J 1 base; bases outside gene matches: 13. The CDR3 is 18 residues long. CDR3 region: CASSPRIGGGGNTGELFF. CDR3 nucleotides: TGTGCCAGTAGTCCCCGGATCGGTGGCGGGGGGAACACCGGGGAGCTGTTTTTT. Drawing the rest from reference TRBV19 and TRBJ2-2, the complete variable domain is DGGITQSPKYLFRKEGQNVTLSCEQNLNHDAMYWYRQDPGQGLRLIYYSQIVNDFQKGDIAEGYSVSREKKESFPLTVTSAQKNPTAFYLCASSPRIGGGGNTGELFFGEGSRLTVL.

A single count supports this clone. The chain couples TRBV7-9 to TRBJ2-3; 10 nucleotides align to TRBD2. The CDR3 runs 18 residues. V lost 5 bases, J lost 2 bases, and 13 bases stayed unmatched. The germline V gene has CDR1 SEHNR and CDR2 FQNEAQ (reference sequence). The DNA of the CDR3 is TGTGCCAGCAGCCCTCCCCATCCTAGCGGGGGATTCACAGATACGCAGTATTTT. It specifies CASSPPHPSGGFTDTQYF.

The V and J genes are TRBV6-1 and TRBJ1-2; D is ambiguous. CDR3 length equals 16 residues. The V and J ends lost 3 bases and 0 bases respectively, with 14 bases between them. CDR1 and CDR2 from the germline V gene are MNHNS and SASEGT. The CDR3 sequence is CASSEFRGLANYGYTF. CDR3 sequence (DNA): TGTGCCAGCAGTGAGTTTCGCGGCTTAGCTAACTATGGCTACACCTTC.

This sequence joins TRBV28 and TRBJ1-2; D gene unclear. V shed 9 bases and J shed 5 bases, with 19 bases lying between them. This CDR3 spans 14 amino acids. CDR1 is MDHEN and CDR2 is SYDVKM in the germline V gene. In DNA form, the CDR3 reads TGTGCCAGTAAGCCAGGCCGGACTTCTTATGGCTACACCTTC. Translating it yields CASKPGRTSYGYTF.

The genes are TRBV25-1 and TRBJ1-1; D not resolved. CDR3 length equals 15 residues. Trimming left V 4 bases short and J 1 base short, with 13 bases between. The germline gives CDR1 MGHDK, CDR2 SYGVNS. In DNA form, the CDR3 reads TGTGCCAGCAGTGGCGCAGACCGGGGGAACACTGAAGCTTTCTTT. It encodes CASSGADRGNTEAFF.

V is TRBV7-2 and J is TRBJ2-1, with D perhaps TRBD2 (5 bases). Trimming took off 5 bases at V and 8 bases at J, with 25 bases between the two ends. The CDR3 extends over 17 amino acids. The V gene's germline CDR1 is SGHTA and CDR2 FQGNSA. Here the CDR3 reads CASSTTPRGTKVDEQFF. The CDR3, as DNA: TGTGCCAGCAGCACCACCCCTCGGGGAACGAAAGTGGATGAGCAGTTCTTC.

This sequence joins TRBV7-2 and TRBJ2-7; no definite D call. Germline values: CDR1 SGHTA, CDR2 FQGNSA. This CDR3 is built from 15 residues. V lost 7 bases to trimming and J lost 0 bases, with 16 bases between them. The CDR3 DNA follows: TGTGCCAGCAAAAAAACGAATTTACACTCCTACGAGCAGTACTTC. Translating gives CASKKTNLHSYEQYF.